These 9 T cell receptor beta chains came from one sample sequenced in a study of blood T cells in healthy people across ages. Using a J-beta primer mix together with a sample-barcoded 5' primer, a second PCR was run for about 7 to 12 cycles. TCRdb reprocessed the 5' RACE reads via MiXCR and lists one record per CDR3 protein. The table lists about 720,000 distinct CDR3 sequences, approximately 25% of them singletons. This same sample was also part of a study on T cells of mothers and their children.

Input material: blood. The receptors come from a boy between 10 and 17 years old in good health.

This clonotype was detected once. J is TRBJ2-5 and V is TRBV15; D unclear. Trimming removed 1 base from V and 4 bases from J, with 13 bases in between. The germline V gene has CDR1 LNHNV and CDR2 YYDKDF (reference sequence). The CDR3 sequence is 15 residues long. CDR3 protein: CATSRAGNWGETQYF. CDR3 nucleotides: TGTGCCACCAGCAGAGCTGGGAACTGGGGAGAGACCCAGTACTTC. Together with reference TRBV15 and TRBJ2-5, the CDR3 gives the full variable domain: DAMVIQNPRYQVTQFGKPVTLSCSQTLNHNVMYWYQQKSSQAPKLLFHYYDKDFNNEADTPDNFQSRRPNTSFCFLDIRSPGLGDTAMYLCATSRAGNWGETQYFGPGTRLLVL.

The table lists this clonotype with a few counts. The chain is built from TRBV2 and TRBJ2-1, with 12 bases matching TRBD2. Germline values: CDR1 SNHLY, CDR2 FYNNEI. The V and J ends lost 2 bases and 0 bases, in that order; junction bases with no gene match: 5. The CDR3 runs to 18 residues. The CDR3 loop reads CASSEPLTSGSSYNEQFF. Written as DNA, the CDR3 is TGTGCCAGCAGTGAACCCTTGACTAGCGGGAGCTCCTACAATGAGCAGTTCTTC.

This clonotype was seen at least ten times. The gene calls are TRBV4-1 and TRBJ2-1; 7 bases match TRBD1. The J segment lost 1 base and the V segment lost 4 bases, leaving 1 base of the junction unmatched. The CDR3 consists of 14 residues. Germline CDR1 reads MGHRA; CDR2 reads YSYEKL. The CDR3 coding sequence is TGCGCCAGCAGCCGGACAGGTTCCTACAATGAGCAGTTCTTC. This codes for CASSRTGSYNEQFF.

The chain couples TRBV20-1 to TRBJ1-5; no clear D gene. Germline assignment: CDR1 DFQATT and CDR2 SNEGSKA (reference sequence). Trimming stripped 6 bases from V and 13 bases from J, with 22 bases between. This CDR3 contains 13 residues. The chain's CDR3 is CSAKTLPPSAQHF. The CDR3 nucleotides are TGCAGTGCCAAGACCCTTCCTCCCAGCGCTCAGCATTTT.

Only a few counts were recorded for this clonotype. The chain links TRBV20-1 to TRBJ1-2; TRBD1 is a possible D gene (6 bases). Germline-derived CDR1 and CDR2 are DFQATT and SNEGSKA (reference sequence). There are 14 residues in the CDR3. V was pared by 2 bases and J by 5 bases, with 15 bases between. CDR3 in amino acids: CSARPRGGPYGYTF. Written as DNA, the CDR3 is TGCAGTGCTAGACCGAGGGGGGGGCCTTATGGCTACACCTTC.

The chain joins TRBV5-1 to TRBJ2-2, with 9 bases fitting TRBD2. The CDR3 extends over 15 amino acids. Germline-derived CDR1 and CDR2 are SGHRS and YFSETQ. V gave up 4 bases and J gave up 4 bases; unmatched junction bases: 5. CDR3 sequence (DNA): TGCGCCAGCAGCAAACGGACTAGCGCCACCGGGGAGCTGTTTTTT. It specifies CASSKRTSATGELFF.

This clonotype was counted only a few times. CDR3 residues: CASSIGTSQETQYF. Here the CDR3 DNA reads TGTGCCAGCTCGATCGGGACTTCCCAAGAGACCCAGTACTTC. The genes are TRBV7-8 and TRBJ2-5, with D tentatively TRBD2 (6 bases). This CDR3 region has 14 residues. Germline CDR1 is SGHVS and CDR2 is FQNEAQ. The V gene lost 8 bases and the J gene lost 1 base, with 14 bases spanning the gap.

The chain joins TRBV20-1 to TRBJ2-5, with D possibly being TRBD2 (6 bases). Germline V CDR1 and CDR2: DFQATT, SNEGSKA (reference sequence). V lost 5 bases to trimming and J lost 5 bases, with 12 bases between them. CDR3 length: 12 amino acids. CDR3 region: CSARLVSETQYF. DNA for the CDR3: TGCAGTGCTCGACTAGTCAGCGAGACCCAGTACTTC.

Written as DNA, the CDR3 is TGTGCCAGCAGTGAGCGGGCTAGCTGGGATACGCAGTATTTT. This codes for CASSERASWDTQYF. V is TRBV6-1 and J is TRBJ2-3, with a possible D match to TRBD2 (5 bases). Trimming cost V 3 bases and J 6 bases, with 13 bases left between them. This CDR3 has 14 amino acids. Looked up from germline, CDR1 is MNHNS and CDR2 is SASEGT.